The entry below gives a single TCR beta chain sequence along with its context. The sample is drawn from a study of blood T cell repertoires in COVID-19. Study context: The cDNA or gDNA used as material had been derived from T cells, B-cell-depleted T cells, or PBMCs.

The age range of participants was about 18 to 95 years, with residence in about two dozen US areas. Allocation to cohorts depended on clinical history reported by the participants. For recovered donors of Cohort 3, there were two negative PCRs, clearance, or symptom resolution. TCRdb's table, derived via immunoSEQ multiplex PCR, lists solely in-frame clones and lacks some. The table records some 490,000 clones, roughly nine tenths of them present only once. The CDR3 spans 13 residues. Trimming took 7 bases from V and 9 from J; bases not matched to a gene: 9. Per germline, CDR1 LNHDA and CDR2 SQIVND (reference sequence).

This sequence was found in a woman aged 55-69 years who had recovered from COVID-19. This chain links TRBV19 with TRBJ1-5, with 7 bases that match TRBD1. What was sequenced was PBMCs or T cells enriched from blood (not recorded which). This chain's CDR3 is CASTDRQNRPQHF. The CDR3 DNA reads TGTGCCAGTACGGACAGGCAAAATAGGCCCCAGCATTTT.